This entry lists 24 T cell receptor beta chains sequenced from one sample in a study of human T cells and chemical hapten exposure. TCRdb reanalysed the RACE reads using MiXCR and keeps one entry per CDR3 protein. The data contain 300,000 to 450,000 distinct CDR3 sequences, roughly 4.8% of them singletons. Time point specified: patch test 1, 2 weeks after DPC sensitization. Treatment meaning: therapeutic diphenylcyclopropenone sensitization with weekly scalp DPC. Specimen: whole blood, collected in connection with sensitization to the hapten diphenylcyclopropenone (DPC). These TCRs come from a woman in her forties or fifties with alopecia areata. Some clones in this sample may be carry-over from other donors' samples.

This clonotype was observed at least ten times. The gene calls are TRBV5-1 and TRBJ1-1, with 7 bases aligning to TRBD1. Trimming took 5 bases from V and 0 from J; bases not matched to a gene: 7. CDR1 is SGHRS, CDR2 YFSETQ, per germline. This CDR3 region has 15 residues. The CDR3 reads CASRVGTDMNTEAFF. For the CDR3, the DNA is TGCGCCAGCAGGGTTGGGACAGACATGAACACTGAAGCTTTCTTT.

This clonotype was found many times. This chain links TRBV9 with TRBJ1-2; no clear D gene. The CDR3 is 16 amino acids. Germline V gene data show CDR1 as SGDLS and CDR2 as YYNGEE. Trimming cost V 4 bases and J 2 bases, with 18 bases left between them. The CDR3 loop reads CASSSPRTGLNYGYTF. The DNA for the CDR3 is TGTGCCAGCAGCTCCCCGAGGACCGGACTAAACTATGGCTACACCTTC.

This clonotype appeared many times. V and J are TRBV29-1 and TRBJ1-1, with D uncertain. CDR3 length equals 13 residues. V shed 7 bases and J shed 5 bases, with 17 bases lying between them. CDR1 and CDR2 from the germline V gene are SQVTM and ANQGSEA. The CDR3 region is CSASSDPYTEAFF. The DNA of the CDR3 is TGCAGCGCTTCCTCGGACCCCTATACTGAAGCTTTCTTT.

This clonotype occurred many times. The chain links TRBV12-3 or TRBV12-4 to TRBJ1-1; 7 bases are a match to TRBD1. The CDR3 is made up of 12 amino acids. With V trimmed by 5 bases and J by 9 bases, 6 bases remained unmatched. The DNA for the CDR3 is TGTGCCAGCAGTAAACAGGGGCCTCAAGCTTTCTTT. It yields the protein CASSKQGPQAFF.

V gene TRBV6-5 combines with J gene TRBJ1-5; 7 bases align to TRBD1. CDR1 MNHEY and CDR2 SVGAGI come from the germline V gene. Trimming took 4 bases from V and 4 from J; bases not matched to a gene: 10. CDR3 length: 16 residues. The CDR3 coding sequence is TGTGCCAGCAGTTGGTCGTCAGGGGGAGGGAATCAGCCCCAGCATTTT. Encoded protein: CASSWSSGGGNQPQHF.

This chain connects TRBV7-9 to TRBJ1-2, with 7 bases matching TRBD1. Germline V gene sequence: CDR1 SEHNR, CDR2 FQNEAQ (reference sequence). The trim removed 5 bases at V and 8 bases at J, leaving 8 bases unmatched. The CDR3 extends over 13 amino acids. CDR3 bases: TGTGCCAGCAGCCAGGGGGGCGGCGAAGGCTACACCTTC. Protein: CASSQGGGEGYTF.

This clonotype has just a few counts. The rearrangement links TRBV7-7 to TRBJ2-5; D is undetermined. The CDR3 runs to 17 residues. V lost 1 base, J lost 5 bases, and 20 bases lay in between. The germline V gene has CDR1 SSHAT and CDR2 FNYEAQ (reference sequence). The CDR3 loop is CASSLGSYRAAPETQYF. The CDR3 DNA reads as TGTGCCAGCAGCTTAGGTAGTTACCGGGCCGCTCCGGAGACCCAGTACTTC.

This clonotype has a count of ten or more. The chain joins TRBV28 to TRBJ2-6; D is unclear. CDR3 length: 15 amino acids. Trimming removed 6 bases from V and 0 bases from J, with 9 bases in between. The germline CDR1 and CDR2 sequences are MDHEN and SYDVKM. CDR3 in amino acids: CASRRASSGANVLTF. The CDR3 nucleotides are TGTGCCAGCAGGAGAGCAAGCTCTGGGGCCAACGTCCTGACTTTC.

This clonotype showed up just a few times. V usage is TRBV28 and J usage is TRBJ2-1, with D uncertain. This CDR3 has 15 residues. V was shortened by 3 bases and J by 0 bases, with 9 bases between the two germline ends. Germline V gene sequence: CDR1 MDHEN, CDR2 SYDVKM. For the CDR3, the DNA is TGTGCCAGCAGTTTTCTACTGAGCTCCTACAATGAGCAGTTCTTC. Translating it yields CASSFLLSSYNEQFF.

This clonotype has at least ten counts. The chain employs TRBV28 and TRBJ2-1; the D call may be TRBD1 or TRBD2 (5 bases each). This CDR3 is 15 amino acids long. Trimming removed 3 bases from V and 2 bases from J, with 11 bases in between. Germline CDR1 is MDHEN and CDR2 is SYDVKM. CDR3 DNA sequence: TGTGCCAGCAGTTTCCGGGACCGTACCTACAATGAGCAGTTCTTC. This encodes CASSFRDRTYNEQFF.

At least ten counts were recorded for this clonotype. The rearrangement uses TRBV6-6 and TRBJ1-5, with TRBD1 as a possible D gene (6 bases). Germline V gives CDR1 MNHNY, CDR2 SVGAGI (reference sequence). The CDR3 extends over 15 amino acids. Trimming left V 4 bases short and J 4 bases short, with 14 bases between. In DNA, the CDR3 is TGTGCCAGCAGTTCCTTACAGGGACCAAATCAGCCCCAGCATTTT. Translating gives CASSSLQGPNQPQHF.

Note on this clonotype: This could be a read error, since a much larger clone is one nucleotide away. This chain joins TRBV7-2 and TRBJ2-3; D is unresolved. The CDR3 is 13 residues long. The germline CDR1 and CDR2 sequences are SGHTA and FQGNSA. CDR3 nucleotide sequence: TGTGCCAGCAGCACAAGGCCCCCAGATACGGAGTATTTT. Protein product: CASSTRPPDTEYF.

This clonotype has ten or more counts. CDR3 residues: CASSPPRTGGYEQYF. The CDR3 DNA follows: TGTGCCAGCTCTCCGCCCCGGACTGGGGGCTACGAGCAGTACTTC. This chain links TRBV18 with TRBJ2-7; D may be TRBD1 or TRBD2 (5 bases each). The V and J ends lost 6 bases and 3 bases respectively, with 18 bases between them. Germline CDR1 and CDR2: KGHSH and LQKENI. CDR3 size: 15 residues.

This clonotype was counted a few times. The chain employs TRBV6-2 or TRBV6-3 and TRBJ2-3; D is possibly TRBD1 (6 bases). Germline CDR1 and CDR2: MNHEY and SVGEGT. Trimming removed 1 base at V and 5 bases at J, with 19 bases between. The CDR3 contains 17 residues. This CDR3 reads CASSYYEPGHHQDTQYF. CDR3 nucleotide sequence: TGTGCCAGCAGTTACTATGAACCGGGACATCATCAAGATACGCAGTATTTT.

This clonotype was found many times. The chain has TRBV12-3 or TRBV12-4 and TRBJ1-6; D gene ambiguous. Trimming stripped 3 bases from V and 5 bases from J, with 5 bases between. The CDR3 contains 13 residues. The CDR3 region is CASSLTDNSPLHF. DNA for the CDR3: TGTGCCAGCAGTTTGACGGATAATTCACCCCTCCACTTT.

The genes are TRBV13 and TRBJ2-7; 12 nucleotides agree with TRBD1. Germline-derived CDR1 and CDR2 are PRHDT and FYEKMQ (reference sequence). After removal of 2 bases from V and 6 bases from J, the junction contained 5 bases not matched to a gene. CDR3 length equals 15 residues. The CDR3 sequence is CASSLHGTGGLEQYF. The CDR3 region has the DNA TGTGCCAGCAGCTTACACGGGACAGGGGGCCTCGAGCAGTACTTC.

This clonotype was recorded at least ten times. V and J are TRBV2 and TRBJ2-1, with no clear D. The CDR3 has 18 residues. Germline V CDR1 and CDR2: SNHLY, FYNNEI. V was pared by 4 bases and J by 0 bases, with 19 bases between. The CDR3 DNA follows: TGTGCCAGCAGTGGTGCAGGTTGGGCGCGAAGCTCCTACAATGAGCAGTTCTTC. Its translation: CASSGAGWARSSYNEQFF.

V gene TRBV7-9 combines with J gene TRBJ1-1; D call uncertain. CDR3 length: 13 amino acids. With 5 bases removed from V and 8 bases from J, the gap between germline ends came to 15 bases. Germline V gene sequence: CDR1 SEHNR, CDR2 FQNEAQ (reference sequence). In DNA form, the CDR3 reads TGTGCCAGCAGCCCCGAAGGTGGGGAAGAAGCTTTCTTT. This gives the protein CASSPEGGEEAFF.

V is TRBV2 and J is TRBJ2-7; unclear D gene. The CDR3 length is 13 residues. Germline CDR1 SNHLY, CDR2 FYNNEI. Trimming cost V 1 base and J 3 bases, with 7 bases left between them. CDR3 loop: CASSEGLGYEQYF. The CDR3, as DNA: TGTGCCAGCAGTGAAGGACTCGGCTACGAGCAGTACTTC.

With regard to this clonotype: The limits of the CDR3 on the DNA are not certain, so only TCRdb's listed CDR3 is given. V is TRBV7-5 and J is TRBJ2-3; TRBD1 is the table's D call, not checked against the DNA. TRBV7-5 constitutes a pseudogene. The CDR3 extends over 21 residues, inclusive of both ends. The CDR3 spells CISVPEAQPGQGGISTDTQYF.

The chain uses TRBV30 and TRBJ2-1, with D tentatively TRBD1 or TRBD2 (6 bases each). The CDR3 runs 13 residues. Germline V gives CDR1 GTSNPN, CDR2 SVGIG (reference sequence). Trimming pared 1 base from V and 8 bases from J, leaving 12 bases between. CDR3: CAWSDGGPDEQFF. CDR3 coding DNA: TGTGCCTGGAGTGATGGGGGGCCCGATGAGCAGTTCTTC.

This clonotype was detected many times. The genes are TRBV10-2 and TRBJ2-1; 10 nucleotides agree with TRBD2. J lost 9 bases, V lost 4 bases, and 9 bases had no gene match. The CDR3 totals 15 residues. The germline CDR1 and CDR2 sequences are WSHSY and SAAADI. DNA for the CDR3: TGCGCCAGCAGTGGGGGCCGGACTAGCGGATCTGAGCAGTTCTTC. Protein product: CASSGGRTSGSEQFF.

Many counts were recorded for this clonotype. The chain couples TRBV20-1 to TRBJ1-1; D is possibly TRBD1 (6 bases). There are 11 residues in the CDR3. Trimming left V 6 bases short and J 9 bases short, with 14 bases between. CDR1 is DFQATT and CDR2 is SNEGSKA in the germline V gene (reference sequence). In nucleotides, the CDR3 is TGCAGTGCCAGCGGAGACAGGAAAGCTTTCTTT. Residues: CSASGDRKAFF.

This clonotype has only a few counts. The chain carries TRBV28 and TRBJ2-3; 14 bases agree with TRBD2. The CDR3 consists of 18 residues. V trimming: 6 bases; J trimming: 1 base; junction bases outside the gene matches: 9. Germline assignment: CDR1 MDHEN and CDR2 SYDVKM. The CDR3: CASSPKTGLAGGTDTQYF. CDR3 DNA sequence: TGTGCCAGCAGCCCAAAAACGGGACTAGCGGGAGGCACAGATACGCAGTATTTT.